This T cell receptor beta chain was sequenced in a study of T cell repertoires in cytomegalovirus infection. Whole-study context: Used in the study were CMV epitopes, some recently identified and HLA-C-restricted, others well-studied and HLA-B-restricted. From public TCR beta signatures came an indication of both CMV infection and matching HLA type. Regarding the study as a whole: Cumulative frequency (of public TCR beta family members) identified carriers of CMV plus the relevant HLA. CMV-specific TCR beta clonotypes restricted by HLA-C were the ones dominating the ex vivo response.

This clonotype was counted a single time. No antigen is known for it. TCRdb itself ran the reads through MiXCR, one entry per CDR3 protein. The table lists roughly 860,000 distinct CDR3 sequences, roughly 33% of them singletons. Germline V gene data show CDR1 as SGHVT and CDR2 as SQSDAQ. This CDR3 comprises 14 residues. V gave up 1 base and J gave up 2 bases, with 8 bases separating them. V is TRBV7-4 and J is TRBJ1-2; D remains unclear. This sample comprised cultured CD8+ T cells from PBMCs, obtained from culture after CMV antigen stimulation. The receptor comes from a human donor in good health (CMV status not recorded). Some clones in this sample may be carry-over from other donors' samples. The CDR3 DNA sequence: TGTGCCAGCAGCTTAGTTATGGGGAACTATGGCTACACCTTC. Encoded protein: CASSLVMGNYGYTF.